The T cell receptor (beta chain) described here comes from a study of blood T cells in healthy people across ages. PBMCs numbering at least 6.5 million were isolated per sample. Through a sample-barcoded 5' primer and a J-beta primer mix, a second PCR was run for about 6 to 11 cycles. TCRdb analysed the 5' RACE reads with MiXCR anew, one entry per CDR3 protein. The profile shows about 1.1 million distinct CDR3 sequences, less than 45% of them singletons. The sequence was obtained from a young man in good health. The specimen was blood.

The CDR3 reads CSARDGRGQAFF. The DNA for the CDR3 is TGCAGTGCTAGAGATGGCAGGGGGCAAGCTTTCTTT. The chain carries TRBV20-1 and TRBJ1-1; 8 bases match TRBD1. The CDR3 is 12 residues long. V was clipped by 0 bases and J by 9 bases; unmatched bases: 3. Germline CDR1 is DFQATT and CDR2 is SNEGSKA (reference sequence).